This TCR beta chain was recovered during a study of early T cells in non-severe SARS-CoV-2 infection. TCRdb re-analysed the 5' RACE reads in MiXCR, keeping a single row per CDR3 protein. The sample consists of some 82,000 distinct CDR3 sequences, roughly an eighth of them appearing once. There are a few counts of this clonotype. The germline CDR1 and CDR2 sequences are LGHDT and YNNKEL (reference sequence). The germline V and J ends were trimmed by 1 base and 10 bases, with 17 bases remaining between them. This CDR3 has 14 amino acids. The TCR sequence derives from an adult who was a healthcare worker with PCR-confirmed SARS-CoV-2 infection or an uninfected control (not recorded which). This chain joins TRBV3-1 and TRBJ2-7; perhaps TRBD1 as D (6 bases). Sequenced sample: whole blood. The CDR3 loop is CASSQGRSTGIQYF. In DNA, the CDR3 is TGTGCCAGCAGCCAAGGCCGAAGTACAGGGATACAGTACTTC.